The present entry profiles one TCR beta chain with its context. The data stem from a study of T cell changes during pregnancy in multiple sclerosis. TCRdb's table, derived via immunoSEQ multiplex PCR, lists solely in-frame clones and lacks some. The data contain some 79,000 clones, about 89% of them seen just once; the ten biggest clones take up approximately 0.43%. Germline V gene lookup returns CDR1 SGHVS and CDR2 FNYEAQ. The V and J ends lost 2 bases and 3 bases respectively, with 7 bases between them. The length of the CDR3 is 13 residues. The chain is built from TRBV7-6 and TRBJ2-5, with D possibly matching TRBD1 (6 bases). The receptor comes from a female donor with multiple sclerosis, enrolled in a pregnancy study. The sample in question was CD4+ T cells from peripheral blood mononuclear cells, obtained in the second trimester of pregnancy. This chain's CDR3 is CASSLNREETQYF. In DNA, the CDR3 is TGTGCCAGCAGCTTAAACAGGGAAGAGACCCAGTACTTC.